This T cell receptor (beta chain) was captured in a study of T-cell reconstitution after alpha-beta-depleted transplantation in children. Study observations and caveats: Several patients had high TCRbeta diversity at day 60; it came from surviving recipient T cells and thymic progenitors. Reportedly, alpha-beta T cells present about two months post-transplant originated from several hundred expanded clones of graft origin. Newly generated T cells supplied most T-cell counts and diversity one year post-transplant.

This clonotype was observed a handful of times. As yet, its antigen is unknown. Unique molecular identifiers were incorporated when the TCRbeta library was constructed. A single record per CDR3 protein comes from TCRdb applying MiXCR to the PCR reads. The data show around 250,000 distinct CDR3 sequences, roughly a quarter seen once. V was clipped by 7 bases and J by 9 bases, with 16 bases between them. The CDR3 contains 12 residues. Germline CDR1 DFQATT, CDR2 SNEGSKA (reference sequence). The chain uses TRBV20-1 and TRBJ2-1, with D possibly being TRBD2 (6 bases). This sample comprised PBMCs, obtained before TCRalphabeta/CD19-depleted stem cell transplant. The sequence was collected from a girl aged 2 to 10 with Fanconi anemia, due to receive a stem cell transplant. DNA for the CDR3: TGCAGTGTTAGGAGGGCCGAGGTTGAGCAGTTCTTC. This encodes CSVRRAEVEQFF.